This T cell receptor beta chain was obtained from a study of CD8 T cells in Susac syndrome. TEMRA cells underwent FACS enrichment and CD8+ and CD4+ T cells underwent negative isolation. After extraction with the RNeasy kit, about 0.45 to 1 ug of the RNA was reverse transcribed using random hexamers. Amplification of TCR beta CDR3 spanned 54 Vbeta and 13 Jbeta via immunoSEQ multiplex PCR. One entry per CDR3 protein results from TCRdb running MiXCR on the immunoSEQ multiplex PCR reads. The repertoire holds 150,000 to 200,000 distinct CDR3 sequences, with around 94% as singletons. The sequence was collected from a human donor in good health. Sequenced material: CD4+ T cells from PBMCs.

CDR3 nucleotides: TGTGCCAGCAGGGAAGGGATAGATGAAAAACTGTTTTTT. Translated, it gives CASREGIDEKLFF. The V gene is TRBV12-3 or TRBV12-4, the J gene TRBJ1-4; D gene uncertain. V was shortened by 6 bases and J by 6 bases, with 11 bases between the two germline ends. This CDR3 spans 13 amino acids.